This paragraph covers one T cell receptor (beta chain) sequence. What it recognizes is unknown. TCRdb re-called the 5' RACE reads through MiXCR, storing one row per CDR3 protein. Of 350,000 to 450,000 distinct CDR3 sequences listed, roughly 27% are singletons. The sample comes from a study of identical twins' blood T cells. Overall study context: Roughly 50 million reads covered about six alpha-chain and about six beta-chain libraries.

CDR3 length: 13 residues. V lost 7 bases, J lost 2 bases, and 9 bases lay in between. Germline loops: CDR1 MNHNY, CDR2 SVGAGI (reference sequence). Study-wide results and caveats: Abundant TCRbeta CDR3s overlapped more between twins than with unrelated donors.

The J gene is TRBJ1-5, the V gene TRBV6-6; D is ambiguous. The sequence derives from a woman aged 18-55 years in good health. Sequencing was carried out using PBMCs. The CDR3 sequence is CASIERGNQPQHF. DNA for the CDR3: TGTGCCAGCATCGAGAGGGGCAATCAGCCCCAGCATTTT.